This T cell receptor (beta chain) was sequenced in a study of graft-versus-host responses after intestinal transplantation. Study summary: In this cohort, recipients had multivisceral, liver-intestinal, or isolated intestinal transplants. Recipients across the board were started on anti-thymocyte globulin induction, then kept on tacrolimus and steroids for about 3 years. Study results and limitations: Among circulating GvH clones, peak levels were associated with early post-transplant declines in HvG clones. Graft-donor T cell macrochimerism coincided with high graft-versus-host to host-versus-graft clonal ratios in allografts.

Comment on this clone: Its antigen is not identified.

The CDR3 consists of 13 residues. Per the germline V gene, CDR1 is LNHDA and CDR2 is SQIVND (reference sequence). With 2 bases removed from V and 8 bases from J, the gap between germline ends came to 12 bases. TCRdb's table, derived via immunoSEQ multiplex PCR, lists solely in-frame clones and lacks some. The sample consists of tens of thousands of clones, 84% of them appearing once. The receptor was derived from a human donor who was the organ donor for an intestinal transplant. The input for sequencing was unstimulated CD4+ T cells sorted from spleen or lymph node cells, taken before transplant. This chain connects TRBV19 to TRBJ1-2; D uncertain. The CDR3 DNA follows: TGTGCCAGTAGTATAAAGCGGGATTTAGGCTACACCTTC. Protein: CASSIKRDLGYTF.